This entry lists 3 T cell receptor beta chains sequenced from one sample in a study of TIL therapy for anti-PD-1-resistant metastatic lung cancer. This was the immunoSEQ v3 assay. Sequencing used immunoSEQ multiplex PCR; TCRdb keeps in-frame clones, though not all of them. The sample yields some 5,200 clones, 60% to 75% seen once. Time point indicated: pre-treatment sample, taken before nivolumab and TIL therapy. The tumor samples were excised metastases, mostly pleural nodules or supraclavicular lymph nodes. The sample in question was tumor tissue, obtained at baseline. These receptors came from an older man with non-small cell lung cancer.

The CDR3 spells CASSPGTSKETQYF. The CDR3 region has the DNA TGTGCCAGCAGTCCCGGGACTAGCAAAGAGACCCAGTACTTC. This sequence joins TRBV7-7 and TRBJ2-5, with 9 nucleotides matching TRBD2. Losses at the gene ends were 6 bases for V and 3 bases for J; bases not matched to a gene: 5. Germline V gene sequence: CDR1 SSHAT, CDR2 FNYEAQ (reference sequence). The CDR3 has 14 residues.

The chain has TRBV7-8 and TRBJ2-7; 10 bases map to TRBD2. V lost 2 bases and J lost 4; bases outside the gene matches: 11. Germline CDR1 reads SGHVS; CDR2 reads FQNEAQ. This CDR3 is built from 17 residues. The CDR3 coding sequence is TGTGCCAGCAGCTTAAGGGGGGCTAGCGGGAGTCTGTACGAGCAGTACTTC. Protein: CASSLRGASGSLYEQYF.

The chain joins TRBV19 to TRBJ1-1; D gene uncertain. V lost 7 bases and J lost 3, with 12 bases in between. Germline CDR1 is LNHDA and CDR2 is SQIVND (reference sequence). This CDR3 region has 13 residues. The CDR3 DNA follows: TGTGCCAGTACCATGGCGGTTTACACTGAAGCTTTCTTT. Its protein product is CASTMAVYTEAFF.